This T cell receptor beta chain was documented in a study of blood T cell repertoires in COVID-19 (TCRdb year 2020). Regarding the research as a whole: The collaborator samples originated in the United States, Italy and Spain and spanned the acute and convalescent phases of COVID-19. The material from the prospective study consisted of cDNA or gDNA derived from T cells, B-cell-depleted T cells, or PBMCs. Deeply sampled blood TCRbeta repertoires from subjects exposed to, actively infected with, or recovered from COVID-19 were included in the dataset. The repertoires were released in a freely available public database meant as a resource for research on the immune response to SARS-CoV-2. The samples were drawn from the first 160 participants of the ongoing ImmuneRACE study and from 1,254 subjects provided by 6 global collaborators. Where HLA class I and class II types were available, the types were taken from metadata supplied by the sample provider, not from assay-based typing. A de-identified subject ID, COVID-19 status, age in years and sex were almost always included in the sample metadata. The paper as a whole reports these results and caveats: Clinical and demographic metadata were provided uncurated, with the amount varying by source and participant.

TCRbeta CDR3 regions were amplified from genomic DNA by means of the immunoSEQ Assay, a bias-controlled multiplex PCR. As for how the authors treated the data: The number of nucleated cells in each sample was estimated by amplification of reference gene primers within the assay. Sequence reads were collapsed and filtered to measure the absolute abundance of every unique TCRbeta CDR3 rearrangement. For each sample, productive Simpson clonality was calculated by taking the square root of Simpson's diversity index across productive rearrangements. Held by TCRdb, this immuneACCESS table contains in-frame sequences only and omits some clones. Under half of the omission traces to an unresolved V gene where checked; the cause of the rest is unknown. V and J calls plus clone size are reproduced from that table; the DNA served to infer D and trimming. Recorded for this sample are roughly 410,000 clones; over 75% of them occurred a single time. The ten largest make up less than 2% of the sample.

In Seattle, one collaborating source enrolled patients while the infection was active and tracked those patients longitudinally over the course of disease. The collaborating institutions used their own protocols to collect whole blood in K2EDTA tubes. For TCRbeta analysis, collaborators shipped samples as frozen whole blood, isolated PBMCs, or DNA extracted from either of those sample types. For CDR1 and CDR2, the germline V gene (reference sequence) lists GTSNPN and SVGIG. V ends up 0 bases short and J 3 bases short, with an unmatched junction base count of 13. Spanning cysteine to phenylalanine, the CDR3 consists of 17 amino acids. Only the CDR3 region is kept as DNA, spanning 51 bases read in frame from base 1. As for this clone: Its antigen remains undetermined. No much larger clone exists at a distance of one base, and base qualities are not known.

Recombination connected TRBV30 to TRBJ2-7, with 8 middle bases fitting TRBD2. This receptor was taken from a woman in her thirties or forties with COVID-19, enrolled during active disease. Specimen: peripheral blood. The CDR3 here reads CAWSVSTSGLRGYEQYF. The DNA is as follows: TGTGCCTGGAGTGTATCAACTAGCGGATTGAGGGGCTACGAGCAGTACTTC.